This is a list of T cell receptor beta chains from one sample in a study of beta chain features in type 1 diabetes. The data were produced by immunoSEQ multiplex PCR, yet TCRdb's version contains in-frame clones alone and is incomplete. This sample has under 300,000 clones, with 25% to 30% found just once. The specimen was central memory CD4+ T cells from blood. The receptors here all came from a man aged 25 to 40 in good health. The CDR3 runs from the conserved cysteine through the conserved F or W. Fields, in order: J gene, D gene, clone size, V gene, CDR3 protein, CDR3 DNA. A D gene is named only where the DNA matches it firmly. Size values are once, few and many counts, or a class for expanded clones, and some rows have none.

>TRBJ1-5|-|-|TRBV5-1
CASRDGVDQPQHF
TGCGCCAGCAGGGACGGAGTCGATCAGCCCCAGCATTTT
>TRBJ1-3|-|few|TRBV30
CAWSVQGSGNTIYF
TGTGCCTGGAGTGTACAGGGCTCTGGAAACACCATATATTTT
>TRBJ2-7|-|-|TRBV28
CASSLGIYEQYF
TGTGCCAGCAGTTTGGGCATTTACGAGCAGTACTTC
>TRBJ2-2|-|many|TRBV7-9
CASVEGSSTGELFF
TGTGCCAGCGTCGAAGGGAGCAGCACCGGGGAGCTGTTTTTT
>TRBJ2-7|-|-|TRBV4-3
CASSQEGQPSYEQYF
TGCGCCAGCAGCCAAGAAGGACAGCCTTCCTACGAGCAGTACTTC
>TRBJ2-1|TRBD2|few|TRBV28
CASTPYWREGHDEQFF
TGTGCCAGCACCCCTTACTGGCGGGAGGGCCATGATGAGCAGTTCTTC
>TRBJ1-1|-|few|TRBV30
CAWSLQASTEAFF
TGTGCCTGGAGTCTCCAGGCGAGCACTGAAGCTTTCTTT
>TRBJ2-2|-|-|TRBV7-9
CASSLLRVGTGELFF
TGTGCCAGCAGCTTACTCCGGGTAGGAACCGGGGAGCTGTTTTTT
>TRBJ1-3|-|-|TRBV30
CAWGSGTTGNTIYF
TGTGCCTGGGGTTCCGGGACAACTGGAAACACCATATATTTT
>TRBJ1-1|-|-|TRBV7-9
CASSLAGGMNTEAFF
TGTGCCAGCAGCTTAGCCGGAGGAATGAACACTGAAGCTTTCTTT
>TRBJ2-5|-|-|TRBV6-5
CASSGRAWETQYF
TGTGCCAGCAGTGGACGGGCCTGGGAGACCCAGTACTTC
>TRBJ1-1|-|-|TRBV6-4
CASSRGLMNTEAFF
TGTGCCAGCAGTCGGGGACTGATGAACACTGAAGCTTTCTTT
>TRBJ1-6|-|-|TRBV7-9
CASSQGQHSPLHF
TGTGCCAGCAGCCAGGGACAACATTCACCCCTCCACTTT
>TRBJ2-1|TRBD2|-|TRBV6-1
CASKASGRNEQFF
TGTGCCAGCAAGGCTAGCGGGAGGAATGAGCAGTTCTTC
>TRBJ1-2|-|few|TRBV25-1
CASSSQSGRGHYGYTF
TGTGCCAGCAGCTCCCAATCGGGAAGGGGCCACTATGGCTACACCTTC
>TRBJ1-1|-|-|TRBV19
CASSMEGYTEAFF
TGTGCCAGTAGTATGGAGGGGTACACTGAAGCTTTCTTT
>TRBJ2-6|TRBD1|-|TRBV18
CASSPPGQGSSGANVLTF
TGTGCCAGCTCACCCCCGGGACAGGGATCATCTGGGGCCAACGTCCTGACTTTC
>TRBJ2-7|-|few|TRBV29-1
CSGKQSYEQYF
TGCAGCGGAAAACAGAGCTACGAGCAGTACTTC
>TRBJ1-5|-|-|TRBV7-9
CASSPHRGAPDQPQHF
TGTGCCAGCAGCCCACACCGAGGGGCCCCGGATCAGCCCCAGCATTTT
>TRBJ2-5|TRBD2|few|TRBV29-1
CSVLTSAPETQYF
TGCAGCGTCCTGACTAGCGCCCCAGAGACCCAGTACTTC
>TRBJ1-6|-|-|TRBV7-2
CASSTRSGDNSPLHF
TGTGCCAGCAGCACTCGCAGTGGCGATAATTCACCCCTCCACTTT
>TRBJ2-7|-|-|TRBV30
CAWSSNYEQYF
TGTGCCTGGAGCAGTAACTACGAGCAGTACTTC
>TRBJ2-4|-|many|TRBV25-1
CASNGVGDIQYF
TGTGCCAGCAACGGGGTCGGGGACATTCAGTACTTC
>TRBJ1-1|-|few|TRBV5-4
CASSYEENTEAFF
TGTGCCAGCAGCTACGAGGAGAACACTGAAGCTTTCTTT
>TRBJ2-5|-|-|TRBV7-2
CASSPGHSTQETQYF
TGTGCCAGCAGCCCGGGACATTCTACTCAAGAGACCCAGTACTTC
>TRBJ1-2|-|-|TRBV9
CASSVDPGQGYTF
TGTGCCAGCAGCGTAGATCCAGGGCAGGGCTACACCTTC
>TRBJ2-2|-|-|TRBV30
CAWSVMGQSTGELFF
TGTGCCTGGAGTGTAATGGGACAAAGCACCGGGGAGCTGTTTTTT
>TRBJ1-4|TRBD1|many|TRBV6-5
CASTQSIGQGELFF
TGTGCCAGCACCCAATCGATAGGACAGGGAGAACTGTTTTTT
>TRBJ1-1|-|-|TRBV29-1
CSVETGAQEAFF
TGCAGCGTTGAAACGGGGGCCCAAGAAGCTTTCTTT
>TRBJ2-1|-|few|TRBV29-1
CSVGPEGGAVGNEQFF
TGCAGCGTTGGGCCTGAAGGGGGGGCGGTAGGGAATGAGCAGTTCTTC
>TRBJ2-3|TRBD1|-|TRBV7-9
CASSLPARIDRASTDTQYF
TGTGCCAGCAGCTTACCAGCGAGAATTGACAGGGCTAGCACAGATACGCAGTATTTT
>TRBJ2-1|-|few|TRBV29-1
CSVFTTLMDEQFF
TGCAGCGTTTTTACGACCCTCATGGATGAGCAGTTCTTC
>TRBJ2-5|-|-|TRBV18
CASSREYLQETQYF
TGTGCCAGCTCTCGGGAGTACCTACAAGAGACCCAGTACTTC
>TRBJ1-1|TRBD1|few|TRBV19
CASRTGQGKAFF
TGTGCCAGTAGAACGGGACAGGGAAAAGCTTTCTTT
>TRBJ2-7|-|-|TRBV6-5
CASSSGAYEQYF
TGTGCCAGCAGCAGTGGAGCCTACGAGCAGTACTTC
>TRBJ2-1|-|-|TRBV21-1
CAHPGTRRNEQFF
TGTGCCCATCCGGGGACTAGACGGAATGAGCAGTTCTTC
>TRBJ2-5|TRBD2|-|TRBV7-2
CASSLSLAGGGKTQYF
TGTGCCAGCAGCCTAAGCTTAGCGGGAGGCGGGAAGACCCAGTACTTC
>TRBJ2-5|TRBD1|few|TRBV6-5
CATQGAMGFGETQYF
TGTGCCACCCAGGGGGCTATGGGATTTGGAGAGACCCAGTACTTC
>TRBJ2-5|-|few|TRBV6-5
CASSYSTTGRETQYF
TGTGCCAGCAGTTACTCGACCACGGGGAGGGAGACCCAGTACTTC
>TRBJ2-1|-|few|TRBV27
CASSDALIGNEQFF
TGTGCCAGCAGTGACGCGCTTATAGGGAATGAGCAGTTCTTC
>TRBJ2-3|-|-|TRBV2
CASSSTTAGTGGDTQYF
TGTGCCAGCAGTTCCACGACCGCAGGGACGGGCGGAGATACGCAGTATTTT
>TRBJ2-4|TRBD1|-|TRBV7-2
CASSLGGTGNKNIQYF
TGTGCCAGCAGCCTCGGGGGGACAGGGAACAAAAACATTCAGTACTTC
>TRBJ2-5|-|-|TRBV7-8
CASSLGGELRETQYF
TGTGCCAGCAGCTTAGGAGGAGAGCTCCGCGAGACCCAGTACTTC
>TRBJ2-1|TRBD2|few|TRBV15
CATSNGLAGAWGEQFF
TGTGCCACCAGCAACGGACTAGCGGGGGCTTGGGGCGAGCAGTTCTTC
>TRBJ2-5|TRBD2|-|TRBV2
CASSPSGLAAGGQYF
TGTGCCAGCAGTCCTTCGGGACTAGCGGCCGGGGGCCAGTACTTC
>TRBJ1-4|-|once|TRBV9
CASSLTPQSGGSEKLFF
TGTGCCAGCAGCCTCACCCCCCAGAGCGGGGGGAGTGAAAAACTGTTTTTT
>TRBJ2-1|TRBD2|many|TRBV30
CARRASGRAGSVNEQFF
TGTGCCCGACGCGCTAGCGGGAGGGCCGGGTCGGTGAATGAGCAGTTCTTC
>TRBJ2-5|-|few|TRBV18
CASSPRGEETQYF
TGTGCCAGCTCTCCTCGCGGGGAAGAGACCCAGTACTTC
>TRBJ2-4|TRBD2|-|TRBV30
CAWSVATSGPAKNIQYF
TGTGCCTGGAGTGTCGCCACTAGCGGCCCAGCCAAAAACATTCAGTACTTC
>TRBJ2-7|-|-|TRBV18
CASSPPSYEQYF
TGTGCCAGCTCACCACCGTCCTACGAGCAGTACTTC
>TRBJ1-4|-|few|TRBV23-1
CASSQSQTLTTNEKLFF
TGCGCCAGCAGTCAATCTCAGACACTTACAACTAATGAAAAACTGTTTTTT
>TRBJ2-7|-|few|TRBV29-1
CSVEFGASYEQYF
TGCAGCGTTGAGTTCGGGGCATCCTACGAGCAGTACTTC
>TRBJ1-2|-|-|TRBV28
CASSLGSGRYGYTF
TGTGCCAGCAGTTTAGGGTCAGGTCGGTATGGCTACACCTTC